This T cell receptor (beta chain) was recovered during a study of control samples from healthy donors and cancer patients. This table comes from immunoSEQ multiplex PCR, and its TCRdb copy is limited to in-frame clones, with some not included. Of 150,000 to 200,000 clones in the sample, around 94% are singletons; the top ten hold over 1.3%. Input material: blood. The sequence was obtained from a woman aged 18-30 years in good health.

The CDR3 is CASSLFTGQPNTEAFF. The CDR3 DNA reads TGCGCCAGCAGCTTGTTCACGGGACAACCAAACACTGAAGCTTTCTTT. The chain uses TRBV5-1 and TRBJ1-1; a weak D match, TRBD1 (6 bases). Germline values: CDR1 SGHRS, CDR2 YFSETQ. This CDR3 contains 16 residues. Trimming shortened V by 1 base and J by 2 bases, and 15 bases separated the two germline ends.